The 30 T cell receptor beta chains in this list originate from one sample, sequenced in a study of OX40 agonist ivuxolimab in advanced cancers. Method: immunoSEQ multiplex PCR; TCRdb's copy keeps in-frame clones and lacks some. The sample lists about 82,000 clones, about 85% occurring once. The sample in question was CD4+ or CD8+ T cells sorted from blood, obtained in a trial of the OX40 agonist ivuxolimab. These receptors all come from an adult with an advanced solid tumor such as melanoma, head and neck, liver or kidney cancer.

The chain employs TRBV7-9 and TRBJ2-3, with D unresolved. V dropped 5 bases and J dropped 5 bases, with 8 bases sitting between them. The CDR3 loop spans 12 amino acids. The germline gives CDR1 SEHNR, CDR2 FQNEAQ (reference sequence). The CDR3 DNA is TGTGCCAGCAGCCTCTCGGGAGATACGCAGTATTTT. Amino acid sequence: CASSLSGDTQYF.

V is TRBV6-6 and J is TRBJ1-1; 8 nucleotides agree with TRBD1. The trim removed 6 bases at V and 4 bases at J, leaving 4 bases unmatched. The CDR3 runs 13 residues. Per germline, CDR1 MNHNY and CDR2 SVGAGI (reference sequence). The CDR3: CASSQDRGTEAFF. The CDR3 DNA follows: TGTGCCAGCAGCCAAGACAGGGGCACTGAAGCTTTCTTT.

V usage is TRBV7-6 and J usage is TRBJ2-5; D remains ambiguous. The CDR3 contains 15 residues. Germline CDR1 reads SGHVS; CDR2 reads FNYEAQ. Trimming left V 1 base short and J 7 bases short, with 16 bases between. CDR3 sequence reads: CASSLDAGNGPTQYF. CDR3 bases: TGTGCCAGCAGCTTAGATGCTGGTAATGGGCCGACCCAGTACTTC.

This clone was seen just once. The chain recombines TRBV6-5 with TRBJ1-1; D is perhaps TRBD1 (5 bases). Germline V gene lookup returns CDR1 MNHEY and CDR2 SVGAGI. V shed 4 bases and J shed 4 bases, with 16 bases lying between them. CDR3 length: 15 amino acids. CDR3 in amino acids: CASSLFSGQGTEAFF. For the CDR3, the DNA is TGTGCCAGCAGTTTGTTCTCAGGGCAGGGCACTGAAGCTTTCTTT.

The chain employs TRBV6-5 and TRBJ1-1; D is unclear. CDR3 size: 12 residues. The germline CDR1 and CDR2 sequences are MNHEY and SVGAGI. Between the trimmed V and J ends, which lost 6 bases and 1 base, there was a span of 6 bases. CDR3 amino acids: CASRGWNTEAFF. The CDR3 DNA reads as TGTGCCAGCAGAGGGTGGAACACTGAAGCTTTCTTT.

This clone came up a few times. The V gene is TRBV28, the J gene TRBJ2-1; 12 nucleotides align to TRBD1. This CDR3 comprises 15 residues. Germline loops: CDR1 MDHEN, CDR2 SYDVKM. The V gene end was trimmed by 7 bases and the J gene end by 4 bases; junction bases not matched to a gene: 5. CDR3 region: CASTLGQGAYNEQFF. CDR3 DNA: TGTGCCAGCACTCTGGGACAGGGGGCTTACAATGAGCAGTTCTTC. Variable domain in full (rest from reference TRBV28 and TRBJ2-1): DVKVTQSSRYLVKRTGEKVFLECVQDMDHENMFWYRQDPGLGLRLIYFSYDVKMKEKGDIPEGYSVSREKKERFSLILESASTNQTSMYLCASTLGQGAYNEQFFGPGTRLTVL.

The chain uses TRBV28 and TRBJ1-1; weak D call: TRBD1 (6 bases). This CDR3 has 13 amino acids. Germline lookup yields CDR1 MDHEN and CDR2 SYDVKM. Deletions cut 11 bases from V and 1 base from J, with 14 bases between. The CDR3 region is CAVPGQSNTEAFF. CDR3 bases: TGTGCCGTCCCGGGACAATCGAACACTGAAGCTTTCTTT.

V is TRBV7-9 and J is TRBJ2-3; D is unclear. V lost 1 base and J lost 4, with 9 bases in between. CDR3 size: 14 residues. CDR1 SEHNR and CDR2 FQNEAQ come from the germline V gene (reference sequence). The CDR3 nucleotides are TGTGCCAGCAGCTTAGGCGCCTCCCCAGATACGCAGTATTTT. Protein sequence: CASSLGASPDTQYF. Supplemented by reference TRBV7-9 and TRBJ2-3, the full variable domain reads DTGVSQNPRHKITKRGQNVTFRCDPISEHNRLYWYRQTLGQGPEFLTYFQNEAQLEKSRLLSDRFSAERPKGSFSTLEIQRTEQGDSAMYLCASSLGASPDTQYFGPGTRLTVL.

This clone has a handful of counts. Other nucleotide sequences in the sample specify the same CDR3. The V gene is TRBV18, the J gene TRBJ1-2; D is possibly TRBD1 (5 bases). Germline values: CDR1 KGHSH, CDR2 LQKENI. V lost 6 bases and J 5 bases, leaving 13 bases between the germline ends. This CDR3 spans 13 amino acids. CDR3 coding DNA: TGTGCCAGCTCTCAGGGCGGCCGATATGGCTACACCTTC. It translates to CASSQGGRYGYTF.

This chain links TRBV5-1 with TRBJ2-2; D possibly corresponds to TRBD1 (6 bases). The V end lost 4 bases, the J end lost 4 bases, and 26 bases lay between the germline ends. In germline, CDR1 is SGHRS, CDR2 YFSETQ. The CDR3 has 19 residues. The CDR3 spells CASSQGGQLNLKGTGELFF. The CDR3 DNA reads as TGCGCCAGCAGCCAAGGAGGACAGCTGAATCTAAAGGGCACCGGGGAGCTGTTTTTT.

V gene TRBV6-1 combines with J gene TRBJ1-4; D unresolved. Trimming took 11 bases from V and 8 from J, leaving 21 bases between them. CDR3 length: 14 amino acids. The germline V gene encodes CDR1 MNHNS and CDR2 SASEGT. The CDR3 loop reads CASTPGTRLEKLFF. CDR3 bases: TGTGCCTCGACCCCCGGTACCCGCCTAGAAAAACTGTTTTTT.

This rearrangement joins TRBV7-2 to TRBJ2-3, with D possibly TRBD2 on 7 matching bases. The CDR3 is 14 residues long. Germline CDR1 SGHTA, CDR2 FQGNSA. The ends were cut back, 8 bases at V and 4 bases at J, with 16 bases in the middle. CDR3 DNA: TGTGCCAGCGCCAAGGGGGGGCCCGCAGATACGCAGTATTTT. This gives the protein CASAKGGPADTQYF.

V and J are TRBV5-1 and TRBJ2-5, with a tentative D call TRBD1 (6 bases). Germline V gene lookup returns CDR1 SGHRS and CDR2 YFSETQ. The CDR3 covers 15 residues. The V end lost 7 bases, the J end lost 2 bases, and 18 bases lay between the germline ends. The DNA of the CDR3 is TGCGCCAGCGCACGCCAGGGGAGATATCAAGAGACCCAGTACTTC. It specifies CASARQGRYQETQYF.

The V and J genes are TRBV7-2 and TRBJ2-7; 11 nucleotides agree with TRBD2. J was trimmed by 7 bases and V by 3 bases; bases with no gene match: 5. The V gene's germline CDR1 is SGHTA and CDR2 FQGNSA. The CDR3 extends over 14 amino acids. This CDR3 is CASSLTSGVREQYF. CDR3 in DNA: TGTGCCAGCAGCTTGACTAGCGGGGTGCGTGAGCAGTACTTC.

CDR3 nucleotide sequence: TGTGCCAGCGGGGGACAGTCTAACTATGGCTACACCTTC. Its translation: CASGGQSNYGYTF. V and J are TRBV2 and TRBJ1-2, with 7 positions matching TRBD1. Germline V lookup: CDR1 SNHLY, CDR2 FYNNEI. The CDR3 totals 13 residues. With 8 bases clipped from V and 0 bases from J, the junction kept 3 bases outside the gene matches.

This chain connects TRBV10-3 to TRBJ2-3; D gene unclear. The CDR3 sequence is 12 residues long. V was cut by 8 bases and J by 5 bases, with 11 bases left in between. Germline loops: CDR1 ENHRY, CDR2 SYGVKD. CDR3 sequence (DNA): TGTGCCATCGCTTATAAGAGAGATACGCAGTATTTT. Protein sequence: CAIAYKRDTQYF.

The CDR3 spells CASSQNRDPYNEQFF. The CDR3 DNA is TGCGCCAGCAGCCAAAACCGGGACCCATACAATGAGCAGTTCTTC. The chain uses TRBV4-3 and TRBJ2-1; perhaps D is TRBD1 or TRBD2 (5 bases each). The CDR3 totals 15 residues. Germline V lookup: CDR1 LGHNA, CDR2 YSLEER. V dropped 2 bases and J dropped 4 bases, with 12 bases sitting between them.

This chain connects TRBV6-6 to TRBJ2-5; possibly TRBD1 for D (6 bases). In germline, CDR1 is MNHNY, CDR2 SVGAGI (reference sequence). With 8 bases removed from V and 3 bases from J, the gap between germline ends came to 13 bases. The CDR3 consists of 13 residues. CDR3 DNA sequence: TGTGCCAGCCGGGACATTCCGGAAGAGACCCAGTACTTC. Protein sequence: CASRDIPEETQYF.

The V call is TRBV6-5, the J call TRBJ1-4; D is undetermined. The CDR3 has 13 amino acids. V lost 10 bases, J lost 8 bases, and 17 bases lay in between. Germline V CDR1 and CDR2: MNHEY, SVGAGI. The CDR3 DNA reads TGTGCCACCCGGCGAACCGAACGGGAAAAACTGTTTTTT. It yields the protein CATRRTEREKLFF.

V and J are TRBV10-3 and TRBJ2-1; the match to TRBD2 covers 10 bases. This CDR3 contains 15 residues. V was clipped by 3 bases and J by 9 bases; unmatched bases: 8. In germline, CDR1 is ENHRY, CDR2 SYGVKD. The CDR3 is CAISEPAGGRGEQFF. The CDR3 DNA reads TGTGCCATCAGTGAACCAGCGGGGGGGCGGGGTGAGCAGTTCTTC.

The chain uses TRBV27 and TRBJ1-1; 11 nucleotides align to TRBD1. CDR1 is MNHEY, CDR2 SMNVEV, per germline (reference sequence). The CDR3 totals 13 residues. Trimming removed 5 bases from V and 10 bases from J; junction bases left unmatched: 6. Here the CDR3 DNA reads TGTGCCAGCAGTCGACGGGACAGGGGGGGAGCTTTCTTT. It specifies CASSRRDRGGAFF.

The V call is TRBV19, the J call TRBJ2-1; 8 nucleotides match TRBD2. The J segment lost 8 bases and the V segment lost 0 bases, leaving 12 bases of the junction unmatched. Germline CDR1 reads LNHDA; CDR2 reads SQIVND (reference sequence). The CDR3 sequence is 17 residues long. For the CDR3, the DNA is TGTGCCAGTAGTATAGACATCATAGCGGGGTGGACGGATGAGCAGTTCTTC. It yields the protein CASSIDIIAGWTDEQFF.

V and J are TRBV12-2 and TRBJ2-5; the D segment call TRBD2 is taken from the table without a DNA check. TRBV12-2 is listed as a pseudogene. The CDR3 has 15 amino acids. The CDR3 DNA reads TGTGCAAGTCGCCCCAGAAGAGGGGAGGAAGAGACCCAGTACTTC. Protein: CASRPRRGEEETQYF.

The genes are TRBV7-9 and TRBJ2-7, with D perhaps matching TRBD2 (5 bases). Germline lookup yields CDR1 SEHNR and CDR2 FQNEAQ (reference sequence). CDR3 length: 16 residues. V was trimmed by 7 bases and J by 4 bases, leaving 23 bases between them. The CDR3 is CASTPPESSGGYEQYF. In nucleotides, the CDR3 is TGTGCCAGCACCCCCCCCGAATCGAGCGGCGGGTACGAGCAGTACTTC.

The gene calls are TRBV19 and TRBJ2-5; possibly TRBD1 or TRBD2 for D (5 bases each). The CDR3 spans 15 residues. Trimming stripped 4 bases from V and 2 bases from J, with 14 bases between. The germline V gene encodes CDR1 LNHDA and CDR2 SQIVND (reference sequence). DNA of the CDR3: TGTGCCAGTAGTACCTCGGGACGCCAACAAGAGACCCAGTACTTC. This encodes CASSTSGRQQETQYF.

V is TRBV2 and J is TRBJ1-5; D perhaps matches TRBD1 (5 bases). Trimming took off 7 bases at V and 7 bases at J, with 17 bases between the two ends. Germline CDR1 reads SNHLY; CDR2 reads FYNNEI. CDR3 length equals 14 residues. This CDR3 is CASTWDDRGQPQHF. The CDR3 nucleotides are TGTGCCAGCACCTGGGACGACCGGGGGCAGCCCCAGCATTTT.

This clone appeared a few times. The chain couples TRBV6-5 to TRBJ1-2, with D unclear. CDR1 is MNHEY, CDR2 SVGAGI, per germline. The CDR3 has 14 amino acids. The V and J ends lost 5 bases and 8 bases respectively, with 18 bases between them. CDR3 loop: CASSQNRVSWGYTF. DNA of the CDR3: TGTGCCAGCAGTCAGAATAGGGTTTCATGGGGCTACACCTTC.

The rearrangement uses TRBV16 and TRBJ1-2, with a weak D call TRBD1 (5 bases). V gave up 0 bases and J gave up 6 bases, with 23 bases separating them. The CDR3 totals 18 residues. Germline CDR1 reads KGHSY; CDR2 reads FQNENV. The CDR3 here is CASSQSRGASTGEHGYTF. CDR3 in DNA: TGTGCCAGCAGCCAATCCCGTGGAGCGTCCACAGGAGAACATGGCTACACCTTC.

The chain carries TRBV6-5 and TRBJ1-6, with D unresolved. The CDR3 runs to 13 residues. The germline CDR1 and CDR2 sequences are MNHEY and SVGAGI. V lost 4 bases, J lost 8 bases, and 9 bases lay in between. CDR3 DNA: TGTGCCAGCAGTTGGCTAAGAGATTCACCCCTCCACTTT. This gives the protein CASSWLRDSPLHF.

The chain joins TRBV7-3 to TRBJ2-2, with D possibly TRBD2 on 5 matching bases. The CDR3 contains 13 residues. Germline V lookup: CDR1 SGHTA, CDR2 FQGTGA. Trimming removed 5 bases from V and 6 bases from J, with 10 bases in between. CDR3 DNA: TGTGCCAGCAGCACTATCGGGGCCGGGGAGCTGTTTTTT. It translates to CASSTIGAGELFF.